This T cell receptor beta chain was sequenced during a study of neurological immune-mediated disorders. Comment on this clonotype: Compared with germline, one end of the junction differs, possibly owing to a read error.

Template-switch 5'RACE cDNA synthesis added a 10-nucleotide unique molecular identifier. Each CDR3 protein is one row after TCRdb ran MiXCR on the 5' RACE reads. The table records about 40,000 distinct CDR3 sequences, about 14% of them present only once. This CDR3 is built from 15 residues. The sequenced material came from PBMCs. This clonotype originated in a woman in her fifties or sixties with HTLV-1-associated myelopathy (HAM/TSP). This chain uses TRBV12-3 or TRBV12-4 with TRBJ1-3; D uncertain. CDR3 nucleotide sequence: TGTGCCAGCAGTCCCCAATTAGGAAGAGGAAACAGCATATATTTT. It translates to CASSPQLGRGNSIYF.